The sequence of this TCR beta chain was determined in a study of cytomegalovirus exposure and HLA in healthy donors. Study overall: Caucasian-associated ancestry cluster membership applied to under 85% of several hundred genotyped donors.

This CDR3 spans 18 amino acids. Germline CDR1 reads LGHNA; CDR2 reads YSLEER. The J segment lost 8 bases and the V segment lost 0 bases, leaving 12 bases of the junction unmatched. Study-wide results and caveats: It was reported in a later analysis that an Asian-associated ancestry cluster showed fewer N-insertions than the approximately 670-donor mean. The listing of some 170 TCR beta chains classed them as cytomegalovirus-associated.

About this clone itself: Its antigen remains unknown.

PCR involved 60 Vbeta and 13 Jbeta primers. Produced via immunoSEQ multiplex PCR; TCRdb's table is partial and in-frame only. The sample holds more than 110,000 clones, roughly 79% seen once. The receptor was isolated from a man younger than 30 in good health and CMV-seronegative. This chain connects TRBV4-3 to TRBJ2-1; TRBD1 matches at 11 bases. The sample comprised PBMCs. The CDR3 sequence: CASSQEGSPGQGAHEQFF. In DNA form, the CDR3 reads TGCGCCAGCAGCCAAGAGGGTAGTCCCGGACAGGGGGCCCATGAGCAGTTCTTC.